This T cell receptor (beta chain) was documented in a study of blood T cell repertoires in COVID-19. Overall study context: Material from acute and convalescent COVID-19 was sourced from the United States, Italy and Spain. T cells, B-cell-depleted T cells, or PBMCs supplied cDNA or gDNA.

CDR1 and CDR2 from the germline V gene are MNHNS and SASEGT. V was clipped by 2 bases and J by 1 base, with 9 bases between them. The CDR3 contains 15 residues. This clone was seen once. Original methodology: Estimation of nucleated cell counts was performed using reference gene primer amplification. Clones were read by immunoSEQ multiplex PCR, and TCRdb kept only the in-frame ones, dropping some. The V and J calls and clone size were taken over from that table, and D and trimming were inferred from the DNA. This sample yields 100,000 to 150,000 clones, of which about 86% are seen a single time; 3.8% belongs to the top ten.

The material sequenced was peripheral blood. The chain uses TRBV6-1 and TRBJ1-5; D might be TRBD1 (6 bases). This TCR was sampled from a woman in her forties or fifties with acute or convalescent COVID-19. CDR3 sequence reads: CASSEYRESNQPQHF. CDR3 coding DNA: TGTGCCAGCAGTGAATACAGGGAGAGCAATCAGCCCCAGCATTTT.